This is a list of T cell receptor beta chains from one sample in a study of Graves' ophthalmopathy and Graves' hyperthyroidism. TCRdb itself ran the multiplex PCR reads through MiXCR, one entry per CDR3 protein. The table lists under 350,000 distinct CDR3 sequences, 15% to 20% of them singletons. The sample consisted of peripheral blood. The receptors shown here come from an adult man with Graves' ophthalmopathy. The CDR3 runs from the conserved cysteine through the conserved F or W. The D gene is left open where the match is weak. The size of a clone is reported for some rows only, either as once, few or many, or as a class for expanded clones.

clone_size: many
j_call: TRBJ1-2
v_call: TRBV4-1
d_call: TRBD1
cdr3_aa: CASSQVGQLNYGYTF
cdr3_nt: TGCGCCAGCAGCCAAGTGGGACAGCTGAACTATGGCTACACCTTC

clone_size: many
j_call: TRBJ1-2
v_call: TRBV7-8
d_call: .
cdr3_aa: CASSSSSMPAGYTF
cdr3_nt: TGTGCCAGCAGCTCGTCATCAATGCCAGCTGGCTACACCTTC

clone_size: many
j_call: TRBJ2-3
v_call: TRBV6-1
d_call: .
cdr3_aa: CASRRGPDTQYF
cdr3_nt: TGTGCCAGCAGGAGGGGTCCAGATACGCAGTATTTT

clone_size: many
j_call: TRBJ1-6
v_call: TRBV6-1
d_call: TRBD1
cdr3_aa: CASSRPGQGDSPLHF
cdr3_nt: TGTGCCAGCAGCCGCCCGGGACAGGGGGACTCACCCCTCCACTTT

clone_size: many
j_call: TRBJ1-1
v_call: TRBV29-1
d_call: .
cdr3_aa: CSVSTGLQAFF
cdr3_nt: TGCAGCGTCTCCACAGGGCTTCAGGCTTTCTTT

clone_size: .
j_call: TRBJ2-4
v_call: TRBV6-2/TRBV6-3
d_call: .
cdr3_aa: CASSAEAVNIQYF
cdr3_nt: TGTGCCAGCAGTGCCGAGGCGGTAAACATTCAGTACTTC

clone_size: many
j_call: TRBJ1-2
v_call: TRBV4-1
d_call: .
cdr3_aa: CASSQAGGRYGYTF
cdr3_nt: TGCGCCAGCAGCCAAGCGGGCGGGCGCTATGGCTACACCTTC

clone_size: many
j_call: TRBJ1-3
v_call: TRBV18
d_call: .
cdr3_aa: CASSIEISASGNTIYF
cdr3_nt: TGTGCCAGCTCGATCGAAATATCAGCCTCTGGAAACACCATATATTTT

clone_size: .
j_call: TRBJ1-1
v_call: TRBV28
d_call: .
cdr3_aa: CASSGSGIWYTEAFF
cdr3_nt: TGTGCCAGCAGCGGATCAGGAATATGGTACACTGAAGCTTTCTTT

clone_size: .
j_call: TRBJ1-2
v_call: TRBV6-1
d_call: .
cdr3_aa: CASIRDPNYGYNF
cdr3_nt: TGTGCCAGCATACGAGACCCTAACTATGGCTACAACTTC

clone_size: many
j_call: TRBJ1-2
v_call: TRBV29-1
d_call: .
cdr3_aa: CSAQGGDGYTF
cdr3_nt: TGCAGCGCCCAAGGTGGGGATGGCTACACCTTC

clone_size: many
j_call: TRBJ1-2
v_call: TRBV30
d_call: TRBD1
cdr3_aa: CAWSVQGVYGYTF
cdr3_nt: TGTGCCTGGAGTGTACAGGGGGTCTATGGCTACACCTTC

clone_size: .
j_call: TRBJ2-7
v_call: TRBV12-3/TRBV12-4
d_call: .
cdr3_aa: CASSLGFRTYEQYF
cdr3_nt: TGTGCCAGCAGTTTGGGGTTCAGGACCTACGAGCAGTACTTC

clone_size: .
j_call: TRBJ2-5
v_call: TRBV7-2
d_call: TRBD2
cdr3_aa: CASSLGGLAGQETQYF
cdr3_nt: TGTGCCAGCAGCCTAGGGGGACTAGCGGGACAAGAGACCCAGTACTTC

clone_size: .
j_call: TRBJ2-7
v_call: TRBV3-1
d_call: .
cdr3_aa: CASSQAGMRTHEQYF
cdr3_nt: TGTGCCAGCAGCCAAGCCGGGATGAGGACCCACGAGCAGTACTTC

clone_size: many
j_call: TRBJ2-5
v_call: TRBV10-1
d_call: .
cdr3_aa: CASSEFRGTQYF
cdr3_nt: TGCGCCAGCAGTGAGTTTAGAGGGACCCAGTACTTC

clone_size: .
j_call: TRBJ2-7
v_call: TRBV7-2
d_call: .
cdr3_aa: CASSFGSGDLREQYF
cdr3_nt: TGTGCCAGCAGCTTTGGGTCAGGGGACCTCCGCGAGCAGTACTTC

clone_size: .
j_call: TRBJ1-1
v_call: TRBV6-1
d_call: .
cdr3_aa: CASSRGGEFSAEAFF
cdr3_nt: TGTGCCAGCAGTCGGGGGGGCGAATTCTCTGCTGAAGCTTTCTTT

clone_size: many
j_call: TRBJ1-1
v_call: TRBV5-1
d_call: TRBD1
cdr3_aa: CASRTGNTEAFF
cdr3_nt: TGCGCCAGCCGGACAGGTAACACTGAAGCTTTCTTT

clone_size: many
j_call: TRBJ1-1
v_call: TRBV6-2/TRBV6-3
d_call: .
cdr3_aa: CASSWGGMNTEAFF
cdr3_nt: TGTGCCAGCAGTTGGGGGGGGATGAACACTGAAGCTTTCTTT

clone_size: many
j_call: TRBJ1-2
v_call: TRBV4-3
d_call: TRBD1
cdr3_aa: CASSKSDRGLNYGYTF
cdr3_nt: TGCGCCAGCAGCAAAAGCGACAGGGGGCTTAACTATGGCTACACCTTC

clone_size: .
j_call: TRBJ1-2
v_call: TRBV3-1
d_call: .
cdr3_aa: CASSQDWTVGGYTF
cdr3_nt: TGTGCCAGCAGCCAAGATTGGACGGTCGGTGGCTACACCTTC

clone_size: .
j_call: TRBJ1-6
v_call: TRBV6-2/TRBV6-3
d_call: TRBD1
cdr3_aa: CASSYAGGNSPLHF
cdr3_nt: TGTGCCAGCAGTTACGCAGGGGGCAATTCACCCCTCCACTTT

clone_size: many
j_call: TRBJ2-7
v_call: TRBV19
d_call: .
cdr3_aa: CASSISHLYEQYF
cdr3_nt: TGTGCCAGTAGTATCAGTCACCTCTACGAGCAGTACTTC

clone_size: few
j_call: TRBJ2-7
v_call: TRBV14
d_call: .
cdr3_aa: CASSQGSGASSYEQYF
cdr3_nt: TGTGCCAGCAGCCAAGGTTCGGGGGCGAGCTCCTACGAGCAGTACTTC

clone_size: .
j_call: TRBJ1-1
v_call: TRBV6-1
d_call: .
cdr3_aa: CASSRLGQNTEAFF
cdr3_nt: TGTGCCAGCAGTAGACTAGGACAAAACACTGAAGCTTTCTTT

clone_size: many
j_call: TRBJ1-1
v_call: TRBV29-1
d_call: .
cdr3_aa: CSVFWGEGRNEAFF
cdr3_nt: TGCAGCGTTTTCTGGGGGGAGGGACGGAATGAAGCTTTCTTT

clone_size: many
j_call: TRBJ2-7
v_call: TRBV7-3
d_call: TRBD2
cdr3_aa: CASSLHPSGAYEQYF
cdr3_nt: TGTGCCAGCAGCTTACATCCCAGCGGGGCTTACGAGCAGTACTTC

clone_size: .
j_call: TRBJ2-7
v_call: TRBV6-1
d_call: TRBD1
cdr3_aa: CASSGGHRGYEQYF
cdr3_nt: TGTGCCAGCAGTGGAGGTCACAGGGGATACGAGCAGTACTTC